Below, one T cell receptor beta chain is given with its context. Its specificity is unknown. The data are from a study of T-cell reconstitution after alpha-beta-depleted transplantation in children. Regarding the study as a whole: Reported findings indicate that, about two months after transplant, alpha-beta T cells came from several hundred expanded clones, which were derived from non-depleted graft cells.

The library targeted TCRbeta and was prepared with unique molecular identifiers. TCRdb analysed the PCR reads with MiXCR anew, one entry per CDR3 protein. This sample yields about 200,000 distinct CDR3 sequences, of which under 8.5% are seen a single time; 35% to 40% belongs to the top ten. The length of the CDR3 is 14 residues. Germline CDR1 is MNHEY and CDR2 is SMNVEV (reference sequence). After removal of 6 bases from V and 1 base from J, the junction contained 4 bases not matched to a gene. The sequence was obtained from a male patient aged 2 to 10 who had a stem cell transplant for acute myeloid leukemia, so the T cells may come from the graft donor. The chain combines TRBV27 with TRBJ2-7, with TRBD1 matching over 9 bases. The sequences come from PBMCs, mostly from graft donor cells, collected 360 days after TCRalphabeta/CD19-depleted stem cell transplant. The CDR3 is CASRPTGGSYEQYF. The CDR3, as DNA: TGTGCCAGCAGGCCGACAGGGGGGTCCTACGAGCAGTACTTC.